The T cell receptor (beta chain) described here comes from a study of CD8+ T cells in alopecia areata (dated by TCRdb to 2016 to 2019). About the investigation overall: Treated patients were enrolled in an open-label pilot trial of oral tofacitinib at 5 to 10 mg twice daily for moderate-to-severe alopecia areata. Tofacitinib was administered for 6 to 18 months, and 6 months of follow-up off drug were then conducted to assess delayed response and recurrence. Disease severity in treated patients was measured with the SALT score, which quantifies the percentage of affected scalp surface area. To study T cell clonal expansion in alopecia areata, the researchers applied high-throughput TCRbeta sequencing to both the C3H/HeJ mouse model and human patients. On the human side, TCRbeta sequencing was run on scalp tissue and on sorted CD4+ and CD8+ peripheral blood T cells from healthy controls and from alopecia areata patients with either patchy or totalis/universalis disease. Biopsies were taken from tofacitinib-treated patients at baseline and again at 4 and 24 weeks into treatment, and several of those patients also had a later scalp biopsy. Scalp clonality was compared across normal scalp (n=4), patchy alopecia areata scalp (n=8), and alopecia totalis/universalis scalp (n=8). RNA came from the PAXgene miRNA kit for fixed scalp, the miRNeasy kit for PBMCs, and the RNeasy kit for mouse skin. Amplification of TCRbeta CDR3 regions was done by immunoSEQ multiplex PCR using 35 Vbeta forward primers and 13 Jbeta reverse primers. What the research found in general, with its limitations: Resident alphabeta T cells in normal human skin are also sequenced, complicating scalp TCR repertoire analysis, unlike mouse skin dominated by gammadelta T cells. Tofacitinib significantly decreased scalp clonality and the number of expanded CD8+ clones among the top 100 scalp clones. Lesional scalp, especially in alopecia totalis/universalis, showed higher clonality and more expanded CD8+ clones than normal scalp, suggesting antigenic drive. During tofacitinib treatment, many expanded lesional clones remained in scalp and blood, and this persistence may partly explain relapse after treatment is stopped. Because the treated cohort was small and had just a single nonresponder, larger studies are needed to establish links between baseline CD8+ expansion and response. Compared with mice, TCR sequences shared between patients were less clear, possibly partly because of HLA diversity across the patient population.

The time point label, as the study defines it: roughly 24 weeks on oral tofacitinib. In the paper's terms, the treatment or condition label means: oral pan-JAK inhibitor, 5-10 mg twice daily. Lesional scalp punch biopsies and peripheral blood were collected from alopecia areata patients. PBMCs were separated by density centrifugation and stained for CD3, CD4 and CD8, after which CD4+ and CD8+ T cells were sorted on a FACSAria. Concerning this clone: No antigen is known for it. Per-base quality was not reported, and no clone a single base away is much larger than it.

From cysteine to phenylalanine, the CDR3 is 15 amino acids long. The only DNA kept is the CDR3, 45 bases in frame from the first base. The V end gives up 8 bases and the J end 7 bases, leaving 9 bases in the junction not matched to a gene. Looking up the germline V gene yields CDR1 ENHRY and CDR2 SYGVKD. Preparation of the library involved the immunoSEQ multiplex PCR assay. RNA was extracted from all samples and reverse transcribed into cDNA, which served as template for TCR sequencing. First-strand cDNA was synthesized with SuperScript III using a 2:1 mix of oligo-dT and random hexamers. A synthetic immune receptor repertoire was used to assess amplification bias, and residual bias was removed computationally. The study's processing was this. After raw reads were preprocessed to remove errors, the CDR3 was defined following IMGT conventions as running from the conserved cysteine to phenylalanine. Clonality was computed by normalizing Shannon entropy by log2 of the number of productive unique TCRs and subtracting the result from 1. Whether scalp clones were CD4 or CD8 was inferred by matching scalp TCRbeta sequences against CD4 and CD8 repertoires sorted from blood. TCRdb took over this immuneACCESS table, retaining in-frame rearrangements with V and J assigned. Such tables are incomplete; in checked studies, under half of the missing clones stem from an unresolved V gene, and the remainder is unexplained. From that table come the V and J calls and clone size; the DNA was used to work out D and trimming. The sample data list over 100,000 clones, and about 59% of these were observed just once. The ten largest clonotypes hold 12% of the sample.

Sequenced material: CD8+ T cells sorted from blood, taken at week 24, from a patient treated with tofacitinib. This receptor was identified in a human donor with alopecia areata. The V gene is TRBV10-3 and the J gene is TRBJ2-1; a stretch of 12 junction bases matches TRBD2. The DNA sequence is TGTGCCATCGGGAGGCTAGCGGGGGGGATGAATGAGCAGTTCTTC. Translated, it reads CAIGRLAGGMNEQFF.